The entry below gives a single TCR beta chain sequence along with its context. Repertoires were generated with immunoSEQ multiplex PCR, while TCRdb's copy carries only in-frame clones and drops some. The table has tens of thousands of clones, roughly 87% seen once. V lost 5 bases to trimming and J lost 6 bases; unmatched junction nucleotides: 6. CDR1 is SGHNT and CDR2 is YENEEA in the germline V gene. CDR3 length: 13 amino acids. This entry belongs to a study of PD-L1 blockade in urothelial cancer. Overall study: At 6 weeks and at 3 weeks (second dose) after treatment start, blood was analyzed. Each blood sample yielded a median of roughly 140,000 T cells.

The sample here was PBMCs, taken around atezolizumab (anti-PD-L1) treatment. The V gene is TRBV11-3, the J gene TRBJ1-1; the match to TRBD1 covers 7 bases. This TCR was sampled from a man aged 65 to 79 with urothelial cancer. The CDR3 DNA reads as TGTGCCAGCAGCCCCGACAGGGAGTCTGAAGCTTTCTTT. Protein sequence: CASSPDRESEAFF. The full variable domain, its missing parts supplied by reference TRBV11-3 and TRBJ1-1, is EAGVVQSPRYKIIEKKQPVAFWCNPISGHNTLYWYLQNLGQGPELLIRYENEEAVDDSQLPKDRFSAERLKGVDSTLKIQPAELGDSAVYLCASSPDRESEAFFGQGTRLTVV.